These T cell receptor beta chains were read from a single sample in a study of cytomegalovirus exposure and HLA in healthy donors. The protocol was immunoSEQ multiplex PCR, while the TCRdb copy is restricted to in-frame clones and leaves out a portion. Here the sample spans some 140,000 clones, 80% being singletons. Sequencing was carried out using PBMCs. These receptor sequences come from a woman aged 35 to 49 in good health and CMV-seropositive. The CDR3 runs from the conserved cysteine through the conserved F or W. A D gene is named only where the DNA matches it firmly. Not all rows give a size; the values are once, few, many and, for expanded clones, a class.

V	D	J	length	size	DNA	CDR3
TRBV5-1	.	TRBJ2-1	15	few	TGCGCCAGCAGCTTGGAGGGACTCATTTACAATGAGCAGTTCTTC	CASSLEGLIYNEQFF
TRBV6-1	TRBD2	TRBJ2-7	15	.	TGTGCCAGTAGTACTAGCGGGACCATTTCCTACGAGCAGTACTTC	CASSTSGTISYEQYF
TRBV6-1	.	TRBJ2-3	13	.	TGTGCCAGCAGTGAAACTAGGTCAGATACGCAGTATTTT	CASSETRSDTQYF
TRBV30	TRBD2	TRBJ2-1	16	.	TGTGCCTGGAGTGTACGGCTAGCGGGGAATAGGAATGAGCAGTTCTTC	CAWSVRLAGNRNEQFF
TRBV2	TRBD1	TRBJ2-3	16	.	TGTGCCAGCAAACCCCTGGACAGGACAAACACAGATACGCAGTATTTT	CASKPLDRTNTDTQYF
TRBV7-6	TRBD2	TRBJ2-7	14	.	TGTGACAGCAGCCCGGGAGGGGCTCTCTACGAGCAGTACTTC	CDSSPGGALYEQYF
TRBV2	.	TRBJ1-5	15	.	TGTGCCAGCAGTGAAGGAGGACAAAGCAATCAGCCCCAGCATTTT	CASSEGGQSNQPQHF
TRBV11-2	TRBD1	TRBJ1-1	14	once	TGTGCCAGCAGCTTGAAGGGGGCTGGTACTGAAGCTTTCTTT	CASSLKGAGTEAFF
TRBV6-1	TRBD2	TRBJ2-7	16	.	TGTGCCAGCAGTGGATGGGGTAGCGGGTTTACCTACGAGCAGTACTTC	CASSGWGSGFTYEQYF
TRBV7-8	TRBD2	TRBJ2-2	15	.	TGTGCCACCATTGCGGGAGGGCCTTTGGCTGGGGAGCTGTTTTTT	CATIAGGPLAGELFF
TRBV28	.	TRBJ2-2	15	.	TGTGCCAGCAGTTATACAGGGAAGAACACCGGGGAGCTGTTTTTT	CASSYTGKNTGELFF
TRBV7-9	.	TRBJ2-7	12	.	TGTGCCAGCAGCCAGACTACACACGAGCAGTACTTC	CASSQTTHEQYF
TRBV5-4	.	TRBJ2-7	11	.	TGTGCCAGCAGCCGGGTAAACGAGCAGTACTTC	CASSRVNEQYF
TRBV25-1	TRBD1	TRBJ2-7	18	.	TGTGCCAGCAGTAGCCGGGACAGGGTCGCGGCGGGAGTGGGCGAGCAGTACTTC	CASSSRDRVAAGVGEQYF